This T cell receptor beta chain was sequenced for a study of low-dose radiotherapy and immunotherapy resistance in tumors. Described time point: before trial treatment. The CDR3 is 16 residues long. Losses at the gene ends were 3 bases for V and 1 base for J; bases not matched to a gene: 6. Germline V CDR1 and CDR2: DFQATT, SNEGSKA (reference sequence). Primers targeting TRAV and TRBV primed first-strand cDNA, covering alpha and beta chains. Both a constant-region primer and a V-primer adapter served to amplify TCRs across 20 to 25 PCR cycles. From the reads, TCRdb called clonotypes with MiXCR, one entry per CDR3 protein. The table shows fewer than 90,000 distinct CDR3 sequences, with 31% occurring only once. This clonotype was counted only a few times.

This clonotype originated in a female donor with ovarian cancer. Sequenced material: PBMCs, taken before treatment. The J gene is TRBJ2-3, the V gene TRBV20-1, with TRBD2 identical over 11 bases. The CDR3 DNA reads as TGCAGTGCTAGTGGCACTAGCGGGGGTCGCACAGATACGCAGTATTTT. As protein: CSASGTSGGRTDTQYF.